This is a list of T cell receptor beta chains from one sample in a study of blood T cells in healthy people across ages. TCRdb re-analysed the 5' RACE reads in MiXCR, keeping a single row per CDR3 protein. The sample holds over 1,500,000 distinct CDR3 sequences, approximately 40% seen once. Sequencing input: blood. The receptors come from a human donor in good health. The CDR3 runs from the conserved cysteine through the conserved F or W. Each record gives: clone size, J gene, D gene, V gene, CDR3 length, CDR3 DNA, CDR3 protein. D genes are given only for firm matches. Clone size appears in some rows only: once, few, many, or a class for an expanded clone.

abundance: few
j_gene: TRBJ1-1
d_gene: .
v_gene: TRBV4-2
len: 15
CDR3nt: TGTGCCAGCAGCCAAGATCAAAGGGGTTGGACTGAAGCTTTCTTT
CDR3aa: CASSQDQRGWTEAFF

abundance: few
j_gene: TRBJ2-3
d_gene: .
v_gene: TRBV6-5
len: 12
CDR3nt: TGTGCCAGCCAGGGTTTAGGAGATACGCAGTATTTT
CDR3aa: CASQGLGDTQYF

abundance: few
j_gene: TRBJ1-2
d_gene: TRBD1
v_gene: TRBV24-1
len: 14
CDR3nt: TGTGCCACCAGTCACCCCGGACAGGGGAAGGGCTACACCTTC
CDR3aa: CATSHPGQGKGYTF

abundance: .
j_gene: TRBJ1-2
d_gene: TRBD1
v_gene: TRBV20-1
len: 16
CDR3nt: TGCAGTGCTAGAGAGACAGGGGTCTCGTTGGTCGGTGGCTACACCTTC
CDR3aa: CSARETGVSLVGGYTF

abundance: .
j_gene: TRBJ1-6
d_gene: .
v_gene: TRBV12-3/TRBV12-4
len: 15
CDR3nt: TGTGCCAGCAGTTTAGGGGCAGCCGGAAATTCACCCCTCCACTTT
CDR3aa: CASSLGAAGNSPLHF

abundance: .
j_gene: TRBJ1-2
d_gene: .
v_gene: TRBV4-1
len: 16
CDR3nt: TGCGCCAGCAGCCCTACTTCGACAGGAGCGGACTATGGCTACACCTTC
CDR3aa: CASSPTSTGADYGYTF

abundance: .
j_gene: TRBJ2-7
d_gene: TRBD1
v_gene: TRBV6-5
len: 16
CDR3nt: TGTGCCAGCAGTTACTCGAGAGGGGGCTTGAACTACGAGCAGTACTTC
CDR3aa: CASSYSRGGLNYEQYF

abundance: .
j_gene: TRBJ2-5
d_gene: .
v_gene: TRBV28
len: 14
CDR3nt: TGTGCCAGCAGTTTATGGTCTACCCAAGAGACCCAGTACTTC
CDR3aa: CASSLWSTQETQYF

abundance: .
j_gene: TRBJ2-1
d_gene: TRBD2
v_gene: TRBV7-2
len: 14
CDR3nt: TGTGCCAGCGGACTTCGCGGGGGGATTAATGAGCAGTTCTTC
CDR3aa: CASGLRGGINEQFF

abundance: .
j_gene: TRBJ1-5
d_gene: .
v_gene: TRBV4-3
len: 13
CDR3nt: TGCGCCAGCAGCCAACGAATCGATCAGCCCCAGCATTTT
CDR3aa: CASSQRIDQPQHF

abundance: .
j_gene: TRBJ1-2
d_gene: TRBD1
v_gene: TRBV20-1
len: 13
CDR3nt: TGCAGTGCTGGGACAGCTAGGGGCTATGGCTACACCTTC
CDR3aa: CSAGTARGYGYTF

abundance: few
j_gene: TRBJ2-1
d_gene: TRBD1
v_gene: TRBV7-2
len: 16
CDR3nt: TGTGCCAGCAGGTTAATATGGACAGGGGGCAGCGATGAGCAGTTCTTC
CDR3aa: CASRLIWTGGSDEQFF

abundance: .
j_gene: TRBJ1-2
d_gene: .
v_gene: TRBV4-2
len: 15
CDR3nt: TGTGCCAGCAGCCAAGGAAGTGCGGAGCCTAATGGCTACACCTTC
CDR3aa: CASSQGSAEPNGYTF

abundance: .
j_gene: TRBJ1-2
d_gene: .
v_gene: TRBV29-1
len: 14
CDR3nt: TGCAGCGTTGAAATTGGTCGAAGAGGTTATGGCTACACCTTC
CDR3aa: CSVEIGRRGYGYTF

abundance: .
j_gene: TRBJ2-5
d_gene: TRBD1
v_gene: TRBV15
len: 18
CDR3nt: TGTGCCACCAGCAGAGAGCTAGGGGGCGCGGAGAAAGGAGAGACCCGGTACTTC
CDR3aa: CATSRELGGAEKGETRYF

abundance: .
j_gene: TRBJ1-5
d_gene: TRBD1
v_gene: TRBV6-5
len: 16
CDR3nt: TGTGCCAGCAGTCCGAGACAGGGGGCAGCCAATCAGCCCCAGCATTTT
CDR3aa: CASSPRQGAANQPQHF

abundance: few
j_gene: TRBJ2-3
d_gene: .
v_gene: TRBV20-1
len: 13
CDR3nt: TGCAGTGCTAGACCGGGACATTTGGATACGCAGTATTTT
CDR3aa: CSARPGHLDTQYF

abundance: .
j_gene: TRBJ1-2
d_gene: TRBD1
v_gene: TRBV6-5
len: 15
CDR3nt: TGTGCCAGCAGTTACTCGAGGACAGGCGATGGTGGCTACACCTTC
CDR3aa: CASSYSRTGDGGYTF

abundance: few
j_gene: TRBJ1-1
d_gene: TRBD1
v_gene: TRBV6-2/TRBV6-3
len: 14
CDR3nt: TGTGCCAGCCGAAAGGACAGGGACGGCACTGAAGCTTTCTTT
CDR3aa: CASRKDRDGTEAFF

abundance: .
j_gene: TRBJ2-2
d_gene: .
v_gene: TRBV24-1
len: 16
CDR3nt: TGTGCCACCAGTGATTTGCCCCCTGACAGCACCGGGGAGCTGTTTTTT
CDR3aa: CATSDLPPDSTGELFF

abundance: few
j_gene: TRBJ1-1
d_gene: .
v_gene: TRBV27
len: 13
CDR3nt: TGTGCCAGCAGTTTAATGTTGGGGACTGAAGCTTTCTTT
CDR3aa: CASSLMLGTEAFF

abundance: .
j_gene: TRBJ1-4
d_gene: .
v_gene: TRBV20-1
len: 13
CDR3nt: TGCAGTGCTAGGACAGAGATTAATGAAAAACTGTTTTTT
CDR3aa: CSARTEINEKLFF

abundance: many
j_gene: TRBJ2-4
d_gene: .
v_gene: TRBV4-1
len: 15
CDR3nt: TGCGCCAGCAGCCAAGTAGGAGGGAAAGGCCCCCTTCAGTACTTC
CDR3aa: CASSQVGGKGPLQYF

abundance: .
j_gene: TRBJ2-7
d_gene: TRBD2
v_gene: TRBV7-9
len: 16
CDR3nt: TGTGCCAGCAGGCGGAGGACTAGCGGGGCCTCCTACGAGCAGTACTTC
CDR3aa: CASRRRTSGASYEQYF

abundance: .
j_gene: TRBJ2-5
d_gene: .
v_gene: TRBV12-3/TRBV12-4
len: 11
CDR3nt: TGTGCCAGCAGTTTTTTGGAGCAGCAGTACTTC
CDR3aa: CASSFLEQQYF

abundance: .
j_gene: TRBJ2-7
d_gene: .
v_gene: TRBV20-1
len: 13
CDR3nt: TGCAGTGCTAGAGGAGCGGCTTCCTACGAGCAGTACTTC
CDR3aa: CSARGAASYEQYF

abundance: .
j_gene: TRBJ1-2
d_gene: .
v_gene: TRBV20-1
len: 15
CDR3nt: TGCAGTGCTAGTCCCCCCTTAGGGGCAAACTATGGCTACACCTTC
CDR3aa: CSASPPLGANYGYTF

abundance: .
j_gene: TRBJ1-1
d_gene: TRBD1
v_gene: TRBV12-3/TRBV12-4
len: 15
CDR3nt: TGTGCCAGCAGTCCACACAGGGGGGGTGAAACTGAAGCTTTCTTT
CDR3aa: CASSPHRGGETEAFF

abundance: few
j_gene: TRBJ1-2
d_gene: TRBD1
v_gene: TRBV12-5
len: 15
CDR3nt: TGTGCTAGTGGTTTGGACAGGGGCCATAACTATGGCTACACCTTC
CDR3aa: CASGLDRGHNYGYTF

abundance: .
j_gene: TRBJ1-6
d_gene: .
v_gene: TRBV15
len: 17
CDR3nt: TGTGCCACCAGCAGAGATCGGCGGGCAGGGTCGGCTTCACCCCCCCACTTT
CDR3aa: CATSRDRRAGSASPPHF

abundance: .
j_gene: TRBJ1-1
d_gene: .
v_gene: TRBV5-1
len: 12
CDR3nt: TGCGCCAGCAGCTTGATCGGGGGGTTGTCTTTCTTT
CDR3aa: CASSLIGGLSFF

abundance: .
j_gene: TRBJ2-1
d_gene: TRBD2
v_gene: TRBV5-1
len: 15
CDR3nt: TGCGCCAGCAGCTTGAGAGCGGGGATCTACAATGAGCAGTTCTTC
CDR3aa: CASSLRAGIYNEQFF

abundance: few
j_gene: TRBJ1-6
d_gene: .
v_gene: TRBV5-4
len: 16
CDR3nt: TGTGCCAGCAGCTTGGCAACGCAGGGACGGAATTCACCCCTCCACTTT
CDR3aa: CASSLATQGRNSPLHF

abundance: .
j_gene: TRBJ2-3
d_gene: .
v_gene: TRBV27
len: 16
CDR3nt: TGTGCCAGCAGTTTATGGGCAGAAACTAGCACAGATACGCAGTATTTT
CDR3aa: CASSLWAETSTDTQYF

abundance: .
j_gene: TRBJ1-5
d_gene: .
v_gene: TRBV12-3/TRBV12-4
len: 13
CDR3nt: TGTGCCAGCAGTTTTAATTTCCAGCAGCCCCAGCATTTT
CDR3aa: CASSFNFQQPQHF

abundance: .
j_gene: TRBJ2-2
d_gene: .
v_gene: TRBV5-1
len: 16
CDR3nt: TGCGCCAGCAGCTTGGGAACAGGGATGAACACCGGGGAGCTGTTTTTT
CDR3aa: CASSLGTGMNTGELFF

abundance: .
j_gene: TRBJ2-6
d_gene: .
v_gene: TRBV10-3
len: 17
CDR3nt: TGTGCCATCAGACCACCTGGACAGAACTCTGGGGCCAACGTCCTGACTTTC
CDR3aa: CAIRPPGQNSGANVLTF

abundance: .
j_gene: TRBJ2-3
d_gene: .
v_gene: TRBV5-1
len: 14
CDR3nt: TGCGCCAGCAGCTTGGATGTCGGGTCAGATACGCAGTATTTT
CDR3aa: CASSLDVGSDTQYF

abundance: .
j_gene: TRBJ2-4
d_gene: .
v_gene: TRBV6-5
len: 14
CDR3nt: TGTGCCAGCAGTTATCGGGCGCAGCGGAACATTCAGTACTTC
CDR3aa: CASSYRAQRNIQYF

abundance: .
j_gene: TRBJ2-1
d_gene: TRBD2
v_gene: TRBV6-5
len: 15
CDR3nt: TGTGCCAGCAGTCCCCGAGTAGCGGGAAGGATGGAGCAGTTCTTC
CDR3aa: CASSPRVAGRMEQFF